The following is a TCR beta chain sequence with its context. Its antigen is as yet unknown. Per the germline V gene, CDR1 is SGHVS and CDR2 is FQNEAQ. Deletions cut 4 bases from V and 7 bases from J, with 14 bases between. The CDR3 extends over 13 amino acids. These data belong to a study of OX40 agonist ivuxolimab in advanced cancers. Study results and limitations: Certain nonresponding patients likewise had low normalized T-cell clonal expansion.

TCRdb's table, derived via immunoSEQ multiplex PCR, lists solely in-frame clones and lacks some. Seen here are about 83,000 clones, 85% observed once, and the top ten hold 0.6% to 0.8%. The chain combines TRBV7-8 with TRBJ2-7; tentative D call: TRBD2 (5 bases). This sequence was found in an adult with an advanced solid tumor such as melanoma, head and neck, liver or kidney cancer. Specimen: CD4+ or CD8+ T cells sorted from blood, collected in a trial of the OX40 agonist ivuxolimab. The DNA for the CDR3 is TGTGCCAGCAGCTCTGAAAATCGGGGAGAGCAGTACTTC. This sequence encodes CASSSENRGEQYF.